This entry concerns a single TCR beta chain. CDR3 size: 14 residues. Germline V gives CDR1 LGHNA, CDR2 YNFKEQ. J gave up 6 bases and V 1 base, and 2 bases lay outside the gene matches. Samples came from axillary lymph nodes draining the breast cancer. TCRdb reanalysed the multiplex PCR reads using MiXCR and keeps one entry per CDR3 protein. Seen here are around 100,000 distinct CDR3 sequences, 20% to 25% observed once, and the top ten hold roughly 1.2%. The data stem from a study of breast tumors, draining lymph nodes, adjacent tissues. The origin of this receptor is a female donor with breast cancer. Some clones in this sample may be carry-over from other donors' samples. Sequencing was carried out using axillary lymph node tissue. The chain recombines TRBV4-2 with TRBJ2-2, with TRBD2 matching 7 bases. As DNA, the CDR3 is TGTGCCAGCAGCCAAGTACTAGCGCCCGGGGAGCTGTTTTTT. Protein sequence: CASSQVLAPGELFF.